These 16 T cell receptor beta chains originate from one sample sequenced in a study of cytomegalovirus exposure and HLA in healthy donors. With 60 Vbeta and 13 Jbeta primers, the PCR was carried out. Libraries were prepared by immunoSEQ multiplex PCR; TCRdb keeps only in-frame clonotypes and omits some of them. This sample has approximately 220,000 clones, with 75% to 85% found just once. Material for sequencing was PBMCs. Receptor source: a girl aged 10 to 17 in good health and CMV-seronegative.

CDR3 sequence: CASRSDTYEQYF. Written as DNA, the CDR3 is TGTGCCAGCAGGTCGGACACCTACGAGCAGTACTTC. This chain joins TRBV2 and TRBJ2-7; tentative D call: TRBD1 (5 bases). Trimming shortened V by 6 bases and J by 2 bases, and 8 bases separated the two germline ends. CDR1 SNHLY and CDR2 FYNNEI come from the germline V gene. The CDR3 is 12 amino acids.

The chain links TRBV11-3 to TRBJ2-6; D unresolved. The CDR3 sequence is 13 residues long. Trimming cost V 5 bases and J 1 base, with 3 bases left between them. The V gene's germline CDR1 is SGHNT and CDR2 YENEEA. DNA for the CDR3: TGTGCCAGCAGCCCTTCTGGGGCCAACGTCCTGACTTTC. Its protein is CASSPSGANVLTF.

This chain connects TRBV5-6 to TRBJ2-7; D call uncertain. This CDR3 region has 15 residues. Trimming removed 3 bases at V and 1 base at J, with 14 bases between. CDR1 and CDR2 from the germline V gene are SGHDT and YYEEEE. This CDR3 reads CASSSNQIHSYEQYF. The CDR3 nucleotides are TGTGCCAGCAGCTCGAATCAGATCCATTCCTACGAGCAGTACTTC.

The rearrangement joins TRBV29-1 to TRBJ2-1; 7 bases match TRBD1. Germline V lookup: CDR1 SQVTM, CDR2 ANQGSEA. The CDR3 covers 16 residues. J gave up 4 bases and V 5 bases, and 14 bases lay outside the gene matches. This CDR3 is CSVLRQGQWGYNEQFF. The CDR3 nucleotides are TGCAGCGTTCTGCGGCAGGGACAGTGGGGGTACAATGAGCAGTTCTTC.

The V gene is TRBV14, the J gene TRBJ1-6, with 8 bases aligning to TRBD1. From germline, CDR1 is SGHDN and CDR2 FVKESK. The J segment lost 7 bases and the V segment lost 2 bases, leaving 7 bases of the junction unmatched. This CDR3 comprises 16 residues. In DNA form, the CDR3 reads TGTGCCAGCAGCCAATTGACAGGGGCGCGGAATTCACCCCTCCACTTT. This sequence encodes CASSQLTGARNSPLHF.

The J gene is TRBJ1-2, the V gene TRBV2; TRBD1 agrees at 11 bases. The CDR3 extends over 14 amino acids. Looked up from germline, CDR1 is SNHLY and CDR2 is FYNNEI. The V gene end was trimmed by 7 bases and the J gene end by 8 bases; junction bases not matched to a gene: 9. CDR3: CASTRGGTGGGYTF. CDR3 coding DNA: TGTGCCAGCACCCGAGGCGGGACAGGGGGAGGCTACACCTTC. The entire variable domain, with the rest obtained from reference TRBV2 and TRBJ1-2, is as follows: EPEVTQTPSHQVTQMGQEVILRCVPISNHLYFYWYRQILGQKVEFLVSFYNNEISEKSEIFDDQFSVERPDGSNFTLKIRSTKLEDSAMYFCASTRGGTGGGYTFGSGTRLTVV.

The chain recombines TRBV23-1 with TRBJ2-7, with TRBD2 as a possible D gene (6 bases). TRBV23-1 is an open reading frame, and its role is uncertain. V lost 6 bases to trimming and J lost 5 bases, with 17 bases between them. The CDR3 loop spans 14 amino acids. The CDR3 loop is CASSGLSLTHEQYF. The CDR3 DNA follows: TGCGCCAGCAGCGGACTATCACTAACTCACGAGCAGTACTTC.

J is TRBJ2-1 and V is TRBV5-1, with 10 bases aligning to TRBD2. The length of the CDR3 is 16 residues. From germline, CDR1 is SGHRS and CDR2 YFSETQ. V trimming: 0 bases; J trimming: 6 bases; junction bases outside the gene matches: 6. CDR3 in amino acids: CASSLEALAGSNEQFF. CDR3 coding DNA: TGCGCCAGCAGCTTGGAAGCACTAGCGGGATCCAATGAGCAGTTCTTC.

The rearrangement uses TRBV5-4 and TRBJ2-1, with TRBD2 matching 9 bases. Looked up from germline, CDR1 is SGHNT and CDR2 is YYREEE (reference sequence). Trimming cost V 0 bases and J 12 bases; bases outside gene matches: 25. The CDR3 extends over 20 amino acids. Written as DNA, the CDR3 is TGTGCCAGCAGCTTGGCCCGGGGCGGGAGGGCCGAAGGGGGGCTTGCAGGGCAGTTCTTC. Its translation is CASSLARGGRAEGGLAGQFF. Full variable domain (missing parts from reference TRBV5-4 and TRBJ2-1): ETGVTQSPTHLIKTRGQQVTLRCSSQSGHNTVSWYQQALGQGPQFIFQYYREEENGRGNFPPRFSGLQFPNYSSELNVNALELDDSALYLCASSLARGGRAEGGLAGQFFGPGTRLTVL.

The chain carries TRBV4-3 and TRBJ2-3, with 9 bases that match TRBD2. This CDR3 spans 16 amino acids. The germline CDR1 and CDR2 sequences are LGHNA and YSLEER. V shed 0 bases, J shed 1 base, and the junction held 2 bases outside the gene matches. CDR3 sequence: CASSQDWTSGTDTQYF. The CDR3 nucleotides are TGCGCCAGCAGCCAAGATTGGACTAGCGGCACAGATACGCAGTATTTT.

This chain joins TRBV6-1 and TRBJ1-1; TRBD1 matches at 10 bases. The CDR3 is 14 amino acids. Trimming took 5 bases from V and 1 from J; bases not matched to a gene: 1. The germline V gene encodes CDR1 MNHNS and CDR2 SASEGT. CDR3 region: CASSRDRGNTEAFF. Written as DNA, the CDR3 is TGTGCCAGCAGTCGGGACAGGGGGAACACTGAAGCTTTCTTT.

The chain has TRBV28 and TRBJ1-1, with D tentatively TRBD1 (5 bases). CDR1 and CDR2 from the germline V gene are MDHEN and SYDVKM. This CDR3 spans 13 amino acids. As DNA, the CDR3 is TGTGCGATTACAGGACATTTGAACACTGAAGCTTTCTTT. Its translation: CAITGHLNTEAFF.

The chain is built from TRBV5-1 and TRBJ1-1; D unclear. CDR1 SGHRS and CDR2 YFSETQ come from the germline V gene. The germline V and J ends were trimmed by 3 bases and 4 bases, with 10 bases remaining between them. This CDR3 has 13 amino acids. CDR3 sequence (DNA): TGCGCCAGCAGCTCCCGTGGGAGCACTGAAGCTTTCTTT. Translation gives CASSSRGSTEAFF. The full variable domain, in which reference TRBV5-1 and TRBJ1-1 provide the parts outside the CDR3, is KAGVTQTPRYLIKTRGQQVTLSCSPISGHRSVSWYQQTPGQGLQFLFEYFSETQRNKGNFPGRFSGRQFSNSRSEMNVSTLELGDSALYLCASSSRGSTEAFFGQGTRLTVV.

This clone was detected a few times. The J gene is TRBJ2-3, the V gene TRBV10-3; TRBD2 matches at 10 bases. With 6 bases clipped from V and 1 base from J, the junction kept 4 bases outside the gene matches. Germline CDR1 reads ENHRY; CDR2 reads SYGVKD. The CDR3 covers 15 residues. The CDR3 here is CAIRSGTSGTDTQYF. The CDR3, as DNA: TGTGCCATCAGGTCCGGGACTAGCGGCACAGATACGCAGTATTTT.

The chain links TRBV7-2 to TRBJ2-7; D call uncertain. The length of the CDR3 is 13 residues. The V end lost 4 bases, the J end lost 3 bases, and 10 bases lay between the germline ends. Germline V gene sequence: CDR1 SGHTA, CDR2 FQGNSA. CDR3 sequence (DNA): TGTGCCAGCAGCTACATTCGCGGCTACGAGCAGTACTTC. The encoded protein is CASSYIRGYEQYF.

DNA for the CDR3: TGTGCCAGCAGTCGGACATGGGCCCCTTATGGCTACACCTTC. It is translated as CASSRTWAPYGYTF. The rearrangement links TRBV28 to TRBJ1-2; TRBD1 is a possible D gene (5 bases). Trimming stripped 5 bases from V and 5 bases from J, with 15 bases between. CDR3 length: 14 residues. Germline lookup yields CDR1 MDHEN and CDR2 SYDVKM.